Here is one T cell receptor (beta chain) with its context. What it binds is not known. Profiling relied on immunoSEQ multiplex PCR, and the TCRdb table lists in-frame clones only, not all of them. The sample holds roughly 700,000 clones, approximately 88% seen once. The V gene lost 3 bases and the J gene lost 7 bases, with 25 bases spanning the gap. Germline lookup yields CDR1 SGHAT and CDR2 FQNNGV. CDR3 length equals 17 residues. This entry belongs to a study of Ad26.COV2.S vaccination and SARS-CoV-2 variants. About the study: Donor had been placed in the Ad26.COV2.S arm of the COV1001 trial. Each vaccinee took Ad26.COV2.S intramuscularly, once or twice 56 days apart.

Findings and caveats of the study: Spike-specific CD8+ and CD4+ T cell responses reportedly showed substantial breadth after vaccination.

Treatment denoted: 15 to 20 received Ad26.COV2.S at low or high dose, single or two shots; 5 received placebo; per-sample allocation not given. On day 63 after the first injection, vaccine and placebo recipients gave samples. This sample comprised peripheral blood, obtained in a trial of Ad26.COV2.S vaccine versus placebo. The V call is TRBV11-2, the J call TRBJ2-7, with D possibly being TRBD2 (6 bases). This TCR derives from a person aged 18-65 years who received the Ad26.COV2.S COVID-19 vaccine or a placebo. CDR3 sequence reads: CASSFRWPGVPGGEQYF. The CDR3 DNA sequence: TGTGCCAGCAGCTTCAGGTGGCCGGGTGTCCCCGGAGGGGAGCAGTACTTC.